This TCR beta chain is drawn from a study of blood T cell repertoires in COVID-19. This clone has a single count. TCRdb's copy holds only in-frame clones and misses some; the assay was immunoSEQ multiplex PCR. The table lists tens of thousands of clones, 85% of them singletons. Specimen: peripheral blood. The sequence was obtained from a human donor in a cohort sampled during active COVID-19.

CDR3 sequence reads: CASSILSGRVNQPQHF. CDR3 in DNA: TGTGCCAGTAGTATCCTATCCGGCAGGGTGAATCAGCCCCAGCATTTT. The chain has TRBV19 and TRBJ1-5; tentative D call: TRBD1 (5 bases). This CDR3 has 16 amino acids. CDR1 and CDR2 from the germline V gene are LNHDA and SQIVND (reference sequence). Trimming stripped 3 bases from V and 4 bases from J, with 16 bases between.